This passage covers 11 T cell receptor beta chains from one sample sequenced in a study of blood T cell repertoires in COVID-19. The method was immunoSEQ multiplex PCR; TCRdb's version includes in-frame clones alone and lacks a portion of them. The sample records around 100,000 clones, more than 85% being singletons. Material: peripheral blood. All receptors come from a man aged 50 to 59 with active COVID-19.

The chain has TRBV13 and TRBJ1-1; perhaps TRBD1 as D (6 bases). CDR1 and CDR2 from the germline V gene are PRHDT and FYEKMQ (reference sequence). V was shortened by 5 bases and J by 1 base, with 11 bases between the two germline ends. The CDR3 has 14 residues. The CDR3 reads CASSLGAGNTEAFF. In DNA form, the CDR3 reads TGTGCCAGCAGCCTGGGGGCCGGGAACACTGAAGCTTTCTTT.

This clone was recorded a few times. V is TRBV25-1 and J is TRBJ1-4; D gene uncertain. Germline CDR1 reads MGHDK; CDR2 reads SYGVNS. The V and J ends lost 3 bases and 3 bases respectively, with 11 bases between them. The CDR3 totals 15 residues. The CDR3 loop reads CASSDPRKPNEKLFF. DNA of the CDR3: TGTGCCAGCAGTGACCCGCGGAAACCTAATGAAAAACTGTTTTTT.

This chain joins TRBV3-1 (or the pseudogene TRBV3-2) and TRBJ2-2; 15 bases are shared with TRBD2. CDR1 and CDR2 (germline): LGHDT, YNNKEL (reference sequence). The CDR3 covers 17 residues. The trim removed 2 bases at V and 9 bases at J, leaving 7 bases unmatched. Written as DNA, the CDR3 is TGTGCCAGCAGCCAACGCCGGACTAGCGGGGGGGCGCGGGAGCTGTTTTTT. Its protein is CASSQRRTSGGARELFF.

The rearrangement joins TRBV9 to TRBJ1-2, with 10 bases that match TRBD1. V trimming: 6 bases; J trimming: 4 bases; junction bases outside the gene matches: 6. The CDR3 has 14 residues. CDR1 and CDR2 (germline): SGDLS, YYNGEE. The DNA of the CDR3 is TGTGCCAGCACCCCGGGACAGGGGACCTATGGCTACACCTTC. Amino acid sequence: CASTPGQGTYGYTF. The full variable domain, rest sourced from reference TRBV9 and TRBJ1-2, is DSGVTQTPKHLITATGQRVTLRCSPRSGDLSVYWYQQSLDQGLQFLIQYYNGEERAKGNILERFSAQQFPDLHSELNLSSLELGDSALYFCASTPGQGTYGYTFGSGTRLTVV.

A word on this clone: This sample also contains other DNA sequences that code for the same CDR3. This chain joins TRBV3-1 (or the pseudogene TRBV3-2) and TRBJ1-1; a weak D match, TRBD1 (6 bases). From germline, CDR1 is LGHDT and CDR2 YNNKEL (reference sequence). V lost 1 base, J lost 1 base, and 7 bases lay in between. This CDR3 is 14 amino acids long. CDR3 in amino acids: CASSQVQGNTEAFF. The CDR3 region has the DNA TGTGCCAGCAGCCAAGTACAGGGGAACACTGAAGCTTTCTTT.

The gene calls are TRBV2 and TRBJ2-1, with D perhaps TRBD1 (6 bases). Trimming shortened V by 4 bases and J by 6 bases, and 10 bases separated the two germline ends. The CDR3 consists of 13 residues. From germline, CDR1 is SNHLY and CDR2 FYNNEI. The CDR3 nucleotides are TGTGCCAGCAGTGGTCAGGGGATCAATGAGCAGTTCTTC. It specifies CASSGQGINEQFF.

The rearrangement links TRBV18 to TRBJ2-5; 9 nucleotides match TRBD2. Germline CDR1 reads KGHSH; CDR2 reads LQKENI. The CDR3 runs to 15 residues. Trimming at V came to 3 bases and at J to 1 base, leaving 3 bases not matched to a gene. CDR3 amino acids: CASSPASGIQETQYF. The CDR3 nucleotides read TGTGCCAGCTCACCGGCTAGCGGGATCCAAGAGACCCAGTACTTC.

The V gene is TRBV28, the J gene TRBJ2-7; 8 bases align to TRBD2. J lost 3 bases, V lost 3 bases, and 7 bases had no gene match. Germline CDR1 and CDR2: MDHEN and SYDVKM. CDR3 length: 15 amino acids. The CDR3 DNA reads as TGTGCCAGCAGTTTTGCAGCGGGGGCCCTCTACGAGCAGTACTTC. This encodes CASSFAAGALYEQYF.

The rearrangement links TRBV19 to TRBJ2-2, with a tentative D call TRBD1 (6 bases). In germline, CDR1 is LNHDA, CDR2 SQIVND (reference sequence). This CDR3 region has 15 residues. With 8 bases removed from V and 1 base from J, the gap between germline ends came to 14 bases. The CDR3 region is CASGPRQENTGELFF. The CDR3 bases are TGTGCCAGTGGCCCGAGACAGGAGAACACCGGGGAGCTGTTTTTT.

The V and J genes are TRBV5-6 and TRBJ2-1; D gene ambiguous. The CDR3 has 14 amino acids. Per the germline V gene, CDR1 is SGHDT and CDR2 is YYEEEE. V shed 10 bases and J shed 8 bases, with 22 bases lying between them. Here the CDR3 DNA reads TGTGCCTCCAACACTAACCCCAGCGTATATGAGCAGTTCTTC. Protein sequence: CASNTNPSVYEQFF.

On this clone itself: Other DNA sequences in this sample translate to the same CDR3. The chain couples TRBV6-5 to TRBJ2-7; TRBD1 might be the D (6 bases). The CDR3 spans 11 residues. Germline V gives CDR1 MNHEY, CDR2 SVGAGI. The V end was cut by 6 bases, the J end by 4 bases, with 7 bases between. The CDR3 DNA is TGTGCCAGCAGGGACAGTTACGAGCAGTACTTC. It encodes CASRDSYEQYF.